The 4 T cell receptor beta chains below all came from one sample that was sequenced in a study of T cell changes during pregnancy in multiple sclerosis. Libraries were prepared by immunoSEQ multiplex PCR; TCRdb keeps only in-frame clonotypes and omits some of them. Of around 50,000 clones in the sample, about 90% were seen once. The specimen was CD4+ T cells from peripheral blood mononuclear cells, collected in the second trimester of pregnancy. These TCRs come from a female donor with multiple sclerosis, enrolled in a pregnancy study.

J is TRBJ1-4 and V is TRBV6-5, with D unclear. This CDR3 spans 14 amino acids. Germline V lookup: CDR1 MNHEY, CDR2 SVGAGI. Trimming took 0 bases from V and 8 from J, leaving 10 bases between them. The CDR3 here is CASSYSAGGEKLFF. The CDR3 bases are TGTGCCAGCAGTTACTCGGCAGGTGGCGAAAAACTGTTTTTT.

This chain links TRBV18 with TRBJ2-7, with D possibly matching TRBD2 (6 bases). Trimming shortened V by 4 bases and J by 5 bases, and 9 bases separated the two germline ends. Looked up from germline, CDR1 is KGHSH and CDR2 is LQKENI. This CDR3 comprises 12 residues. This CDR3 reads CASSLRENEQYF. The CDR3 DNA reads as TGTGCCAGCTCACTCCGGGAGAACGAGCAGTACTTC.

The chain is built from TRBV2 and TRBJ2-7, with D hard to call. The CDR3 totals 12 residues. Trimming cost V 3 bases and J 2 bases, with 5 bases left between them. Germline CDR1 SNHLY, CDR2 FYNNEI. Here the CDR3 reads CASSDLPYEQYF. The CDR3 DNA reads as TGTGCCAGCAGTGACCTCCCCTACGAGCAGTACTTC.

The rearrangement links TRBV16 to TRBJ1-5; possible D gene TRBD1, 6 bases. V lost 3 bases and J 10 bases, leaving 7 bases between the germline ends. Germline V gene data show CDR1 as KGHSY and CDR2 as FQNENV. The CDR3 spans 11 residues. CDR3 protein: CASSQDSPQHF. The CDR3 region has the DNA TGTGCCAGCAGCCAGGACAGTCCCCAGCATTTT.